This T cell receptor (beta chain) comes out of a study of monozygotic twins with inflammatory bowel disease. Study outcomes and limitations: The authors found no support for a single strong IBD-associated signal or clonotype. Patient-specific immunosuppressive treatments may have made repertoires more variable.

As regards this clonotype: Its specificity is unknown.

The CDR3 is 14 amino acids. Per the germline V gene, CDR1 is SGDLS and CDR2 is YYNGEE. Researchers used template switching to add UMIs featuring a 6-nucleotide sample barcode. TCRdb re-called the 5' RACE reads and shows each CDR3 protein once, DNA omitted. The table lists about 210,000 distinct CDR3 sequences. Sequenced: blood. This sequence joins TRBV9 and TRBJ2-7; no DNA is available, so the TRBD1 call from TCRdb remains unchecked. This receptor was obtained from a human donor with ulcerative colitis or Crohn's disease, or a healthy co-twin of an affected twin (not recorded which). The CDR3: CASSVQQGPYEQYF. The full variable domain, in which reference TRBV9 and TRBJ2-7 provide the parts outside the CDR3, is DSGVTQTPKHLITATGQRVTLRCSPRSGDLSVYWYQQSLDQGLQFLIQYYNGEERAKGNILERFSAQQFPDLHSELNLSSLELGDSALYFCASSVQQGPYEQYFGPGTRLTVT.